Listed below are T cell receptor beta chains from one sample, sequenced in a study of blood T cell repertoires in COVID-19. Using immunoSEQ multiplex PCR, the repertoire was profiled, and TCRdb retains in-frame clones only, with some absent. The sample lists under 150,000 clones, about 88% occurring once. The sample taken for sequencing was peripheral blood. The receptors shown here come from a woman in her 70s who had recovered from COVID-19. CDR3s leave out the opening cysteine and the closing phenylalanine or tryptophan.

v_gene: TRBV20-1
CDR3aa: SAIYNEQF

v_gene: TRBV5-1
CDR3aa: ASKYSATNTGELF

v_gene: TRBV5-1
CDR3aa: ASRLWTAQETQY

v_gene: TRBV7-9
CDR3aa: ASSERGQGFSYEQY

v_gene: TRBV7-2
CDR3aa: ASSLARDLGGEQF

v_gene: TRBV18
CDR3aa: ASSPQGLNTEAF

v_gene: TRBV15
CDR3aa: ATSRDLPTGYGYT

v_gene: TRBV6-5
CDR3aa: ASTRVLTNEKLF

v_gene: TRBV28
CDR3aa: ASSRAGETYEQY

v_gene: TRBV9
CDR3aa: ASSVTGGEGQPQH

v_gene: TRBV5-1
CDR3aa: ASSPGTSGGEQF

v_gene: TRBV7-2
CDR3aa: ASTLFGLAGADTQY

v_gene: TRBV11-2
CDR3aa: ASSLGTPLTKAGNTIY

v_gene: TRBV19
CDR3aa: ASSMTSGRVANEQF

v_gene: TRBV21-1
CDR3aa: ASSKGGGGLQETQY

v_gene: TRBV25-1
CDR3aa: ASQDRLSDEQY

v_gene: TRBV6-6
CDR3aa: ASTLRDFNGYT

v_gene: TRBV29-1
CDR3aa: SVEGTETQY

v_gene: TRBV9
CDR3aa: ASSLLQGGELF

v_gene: TRBV11-2
CDR3aa: ASSSLFGTVEGGGNTIY